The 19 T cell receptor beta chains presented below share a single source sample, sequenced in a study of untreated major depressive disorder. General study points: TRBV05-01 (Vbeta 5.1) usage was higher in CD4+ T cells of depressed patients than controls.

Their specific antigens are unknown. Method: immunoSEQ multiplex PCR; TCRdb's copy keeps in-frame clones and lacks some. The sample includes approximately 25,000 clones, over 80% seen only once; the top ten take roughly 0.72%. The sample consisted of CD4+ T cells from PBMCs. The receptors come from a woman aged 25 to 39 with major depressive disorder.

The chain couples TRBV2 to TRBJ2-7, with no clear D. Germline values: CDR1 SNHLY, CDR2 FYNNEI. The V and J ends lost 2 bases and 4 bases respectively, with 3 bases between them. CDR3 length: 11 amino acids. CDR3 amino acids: CASSERYEQYF. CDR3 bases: TGTGCCAGCAGTGAAAGGTACGAGCAGTACTTC.

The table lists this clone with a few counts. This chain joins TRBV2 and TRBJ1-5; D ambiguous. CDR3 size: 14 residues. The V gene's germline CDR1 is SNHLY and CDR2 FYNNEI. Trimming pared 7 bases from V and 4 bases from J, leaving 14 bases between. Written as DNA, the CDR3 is TGTGCCAGCATTCCCGACTCTGGGAATCAGCCCCAGCATTTT. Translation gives CASIPDSGNQPQHF.

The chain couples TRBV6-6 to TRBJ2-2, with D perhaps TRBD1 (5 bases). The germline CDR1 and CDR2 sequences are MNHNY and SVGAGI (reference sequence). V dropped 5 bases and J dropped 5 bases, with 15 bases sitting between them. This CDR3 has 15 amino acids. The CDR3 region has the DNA TGTGCCAGCAGTCGCCCCCGCCAGGGAACCGGGGAGCTGTTTTTT. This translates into CASSRPRQGTGELFF.

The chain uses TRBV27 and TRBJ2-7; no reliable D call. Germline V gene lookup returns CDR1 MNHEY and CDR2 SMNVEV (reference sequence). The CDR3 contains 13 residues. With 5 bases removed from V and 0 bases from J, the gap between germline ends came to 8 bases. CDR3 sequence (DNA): TGTGCCAGCAGTCCCCTTAGCTCCTACGAGCAGTACTTC. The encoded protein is CASSPLSSYEQYF.

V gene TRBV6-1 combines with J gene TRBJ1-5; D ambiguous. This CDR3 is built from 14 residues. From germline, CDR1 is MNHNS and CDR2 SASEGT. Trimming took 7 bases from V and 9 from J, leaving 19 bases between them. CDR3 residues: CASTRVLGGGPQHF. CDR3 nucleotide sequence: TGTGCCAGCACCCGAGTATTGGGAGGAGGGCCCCAGCATTTT.

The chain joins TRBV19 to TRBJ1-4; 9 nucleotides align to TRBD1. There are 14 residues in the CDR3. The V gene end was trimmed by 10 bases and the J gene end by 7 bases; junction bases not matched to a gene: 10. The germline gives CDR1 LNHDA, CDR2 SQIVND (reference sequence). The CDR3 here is CATKRDRGSEKLFF. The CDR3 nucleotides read TGTGCCACCAAGAGAGACAGGGGGAGTGAAAAACTGTTTTTT. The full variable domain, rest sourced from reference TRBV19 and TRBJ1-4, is DGGITQSPKYLFRKEGQNVTLSCEQNLNHDAMYWYRQDPGQGLRLIYYSQIVNDFQKGDIAEGYSVSREKKESFPLTVTSAQKNPTAFYLCATKRDRGSEKLFFGSGTQLSVL.

CDR3 in amino acids: CASSRRVQNTGELFF. The CDR3 DNA is TGTGCCAGCAGCCGCAGGGTTCAGAACACCGGGGAGCTGTTTTTT. The chain is built from TRBV14 and TRBJ2-2, with D possibly TRBD1 on 5 matching bases. Germline V gives CDR1 SGHDN, CDR2 FVKESK. The CDR3 extends over 15 amino acids. The V end lost 4 bases, the J end lost 1 base, and 10 bases lay between the germline ends. Filled out from reference TRBV14 and TRBJ2-2, the complete variable domain reads EAGVTQFPSHSVIEKGQTVTLRCDPISGHDNLYWYRRVMGKEIKFLLHFVKESKQDESGMPNNRFLAERTGGTYSTLKVQPAELEDSGVYFCASSRRVQNTGELFFGEGSRLTVL.

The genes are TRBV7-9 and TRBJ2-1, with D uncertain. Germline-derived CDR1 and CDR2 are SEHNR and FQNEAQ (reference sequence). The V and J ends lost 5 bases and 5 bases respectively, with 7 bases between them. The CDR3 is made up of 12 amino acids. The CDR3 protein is CASSSRDNEQFF. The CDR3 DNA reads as TGTGCCAGCAGCAGTAGGGACAATGAGCAGTTCTTC. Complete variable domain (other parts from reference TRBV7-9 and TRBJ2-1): DTGVSQNPRHKITKRGQNVTFRCDPISEHNRLYWYRQTLGQGPEFLTYFQNEAQLEKSRLLSDRFSAERPKGSFSTLEIQRTEQGDSAMYLCASSSRDNEQFFGPGTRLTVL.

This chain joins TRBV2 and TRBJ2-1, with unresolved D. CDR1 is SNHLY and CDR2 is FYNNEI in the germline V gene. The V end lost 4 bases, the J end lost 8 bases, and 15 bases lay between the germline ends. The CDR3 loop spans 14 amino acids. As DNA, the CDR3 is TGTGCCAGCAGTGGTGGGATAGTAGTCCATGAGCAGTTCTTC. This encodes CASSGGIVVHEQFF.

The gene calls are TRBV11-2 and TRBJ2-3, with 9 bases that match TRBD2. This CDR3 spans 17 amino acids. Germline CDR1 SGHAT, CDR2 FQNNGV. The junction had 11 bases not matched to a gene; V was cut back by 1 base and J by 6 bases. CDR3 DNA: TGTGCCAGCAGCTTAGTAGCGGGGGTCTCGCCGTCGGATACGCAGTATTTT. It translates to CASSLVAGVSPSDTQYF.

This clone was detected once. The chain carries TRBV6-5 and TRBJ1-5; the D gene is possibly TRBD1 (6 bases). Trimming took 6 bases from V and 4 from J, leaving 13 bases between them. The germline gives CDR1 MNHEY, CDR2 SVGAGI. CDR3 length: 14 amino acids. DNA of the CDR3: TGTGCCAGCAGAACAGGGACGGGGAATCAGCCCCAGCATTTT. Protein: CASRTGTGNQPQHF.

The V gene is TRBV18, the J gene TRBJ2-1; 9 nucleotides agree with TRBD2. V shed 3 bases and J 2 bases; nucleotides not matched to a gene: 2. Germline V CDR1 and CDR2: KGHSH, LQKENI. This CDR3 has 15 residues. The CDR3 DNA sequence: TGTGCCAGCTCACCTGGGACTAGCACCTACAATGAGCAGTTCTTC. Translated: CASSPGTSTYNEQFF. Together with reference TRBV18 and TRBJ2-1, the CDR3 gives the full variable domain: NAGVMQNPRHLVRRRGQEARLRCSPMKGHSHVYWYRQLPEEGLKFMVYLQKENIIDESGMPKERFSAEFPKEGPSILRIQQVVRGDSAAYFCASSPGTSTYNEQFFGPGTRLTVL.

CDR3 nucleotides: TGTGCCAGCAGCTTGCCCCTAGGGTCAGAACAAGAGACCCAGTACTTC. This codes for CASSLPLGSEQETQYF. The chain carries TRBV5-5 and TRBJ2-5; D gene ambiguous. Between the trimmed V and J ends, which lost 1 base and 2 bases, there was a span of 15 bases. The CDR3 runs 16 residues. From germline, CDR1 is SGHKS and CDR2 YYEKEE (reference sequence).

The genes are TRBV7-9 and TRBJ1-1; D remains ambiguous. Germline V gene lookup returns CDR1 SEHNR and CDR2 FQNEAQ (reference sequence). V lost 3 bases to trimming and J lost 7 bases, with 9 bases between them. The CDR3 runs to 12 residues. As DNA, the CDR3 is TGTGCCAGCAGCTTGACGCGGGTTGAAGCTTTCTTT. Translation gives CASSLTRVEAFF.

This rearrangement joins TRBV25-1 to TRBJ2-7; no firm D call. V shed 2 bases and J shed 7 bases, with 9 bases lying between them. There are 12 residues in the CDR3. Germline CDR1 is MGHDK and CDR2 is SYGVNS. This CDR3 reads CASSEPGKEQYF. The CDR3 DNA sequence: TGTGCCAGCAGTGAACCCGGCAAAGAGCAGTACTTC.

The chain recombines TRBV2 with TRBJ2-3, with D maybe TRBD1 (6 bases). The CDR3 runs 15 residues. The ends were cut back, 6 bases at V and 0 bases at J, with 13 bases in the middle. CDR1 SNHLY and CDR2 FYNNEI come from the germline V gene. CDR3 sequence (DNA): TGTGCCAGCAGCAACAGGGTCTTGAGCACAGATACGCAGTATTTT. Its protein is CASSNRVLSTDTQYF.

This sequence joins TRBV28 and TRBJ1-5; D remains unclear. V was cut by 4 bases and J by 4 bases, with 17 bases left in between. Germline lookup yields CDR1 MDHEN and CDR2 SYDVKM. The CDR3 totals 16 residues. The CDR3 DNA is TGTGCCAGCAGTTCCCCGGGGTTCCGCAGAAATCAGCCCCAGCATTTT. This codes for CASSSPGFRRNQPQHF. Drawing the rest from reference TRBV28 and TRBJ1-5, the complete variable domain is DVKVTQSSRYLVKRTGEKVFLECVQDMDHENMFWYRQDPGLGLRLIYFSYDVKMKEKGDIPEGYSVSREKKERFSLILESASTNQTSMYLCASSSPGFRRNQPQHFGDGTRLSIL.

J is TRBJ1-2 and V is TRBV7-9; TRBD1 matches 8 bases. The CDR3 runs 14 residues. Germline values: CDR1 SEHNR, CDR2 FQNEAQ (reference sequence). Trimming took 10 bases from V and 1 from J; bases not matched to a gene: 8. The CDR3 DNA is TGTGCCACATCAAGACAGGGGATTAACTATGGCTACACCTTC. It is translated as CATSRQGINYGYTF.

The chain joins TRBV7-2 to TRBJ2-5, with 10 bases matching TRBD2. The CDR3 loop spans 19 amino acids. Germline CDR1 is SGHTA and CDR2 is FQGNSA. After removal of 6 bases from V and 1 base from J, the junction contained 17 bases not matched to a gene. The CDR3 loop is CASSQPRRTSGTLQETQYF. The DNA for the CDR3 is TGTGCCAGCAGTCAACCCCGCCGGACTAGCGGTACCCTCCAAGAGACCCAGTACTTC.